This TCR beta chain was captured in a study of cytomegalovirus exposure and HLA in healthy donors. Across the study: The study's early data release held approximately 91 million unique TCRs from HLA-typed donors.

General study results and limits: For presence/absence analyses, sequencing depth was assumed to be roughly uniform across donors. Later analysis revealed greater clonal expansion in HLA-associated TCR beta chains than in equally common others. A later examination showed that TCR association rates differed by HLA locus, with DRB1 most and HLA-C fewest.

Turning to this clone: The antigen remains undetermined.

The PCR had 60 Vbeta and 13 Jbeta primers. Data came from immunoSEQ multiplex PCR; TCRdb stores just in-frame clones and leaves some out. Among about 100,000 clones listed, 73% were seen once. V was clipped by 1 base and J by 5 bases; unmatched bases: 4. CDR3 length equals 15 residues. The germline V gene has CDR1 SGHRS and CDR2 YFSETQ. V usage is TRBV5-1 and J usage is TRBJ2-5; 11 nucleotides match TRBD1. The material sequenced was PBMCs. The source of this sequence is a man aged 30-40 years in good health and CMV-seronegative. CDR3 nucleotides: TGCGCCAGCAGCTTGACGGACAGGGGGCTGGAGACCCAGTACTTC. Encoded protein: CASSLTDRGLETQYF.